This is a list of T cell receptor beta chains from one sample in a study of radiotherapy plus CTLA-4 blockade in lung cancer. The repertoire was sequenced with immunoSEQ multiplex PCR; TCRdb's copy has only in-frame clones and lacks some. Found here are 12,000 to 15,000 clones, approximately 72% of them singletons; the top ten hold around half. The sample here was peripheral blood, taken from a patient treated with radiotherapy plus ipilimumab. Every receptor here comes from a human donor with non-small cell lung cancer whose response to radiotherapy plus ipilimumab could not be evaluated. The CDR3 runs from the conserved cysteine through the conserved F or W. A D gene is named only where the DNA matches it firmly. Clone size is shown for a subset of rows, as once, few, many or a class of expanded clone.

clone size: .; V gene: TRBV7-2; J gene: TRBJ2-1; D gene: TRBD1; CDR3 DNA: TGTGCCAGCAGCTTAATGGGACAGGGTATCACTGAGCAGTTCTTC; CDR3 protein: CASSLMGQGITEQFF
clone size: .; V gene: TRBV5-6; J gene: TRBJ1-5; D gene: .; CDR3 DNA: TGTGCCAGCAGCTTGATTAGAAATAGCAATCAGCCCCAGCATTTT; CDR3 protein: CASSLIRNSNQPQHF
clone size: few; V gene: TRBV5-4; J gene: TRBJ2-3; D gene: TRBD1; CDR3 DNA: TGTGCCAGCAGTTTGGACAGGGGTTTCACAGATACGCAGTATTTT; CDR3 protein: CASSLDRGFTDTQYF
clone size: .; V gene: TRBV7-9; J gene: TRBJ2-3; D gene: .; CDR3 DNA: TGTGCCAGCAGCGAGGCTCGGTGGGGCACTAGCACAGATACGCAGTATTTT; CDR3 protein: CASSEARWGTSTDTQYF
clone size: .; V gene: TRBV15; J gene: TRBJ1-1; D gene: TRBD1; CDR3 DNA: TGTGCCACCAGCAGAAGACAGGGATTGAACACTGAAGCCTTCTTT; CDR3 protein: CATSRRQGLNTEAFF
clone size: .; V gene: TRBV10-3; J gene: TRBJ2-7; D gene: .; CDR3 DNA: TGTGCCATCAGTGGGACCGCGACAGCGCAGTCCTACGAGCAGTACTTC; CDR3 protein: CAISGTATAQSYEQYF
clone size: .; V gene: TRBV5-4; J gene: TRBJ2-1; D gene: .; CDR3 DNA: TGTGCCAGCACCCGGGAAAGCTCCTACAATGAGCAGTTCTTC; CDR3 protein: CASTRESSYNEQFF
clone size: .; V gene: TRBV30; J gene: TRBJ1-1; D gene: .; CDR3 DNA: TGTGCCTGGAGTGTGGCCAGGGCTAACGCTGAAGCTTTCTTT; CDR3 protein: CAWSVARANAEAFF
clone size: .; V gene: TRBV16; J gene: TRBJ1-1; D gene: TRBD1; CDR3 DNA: TGTGCCAGCAGCCAGACACCGGGACAGGGCTACACTGAAGCTTTCTTT; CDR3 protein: CASSQTPGQGYTEAFF
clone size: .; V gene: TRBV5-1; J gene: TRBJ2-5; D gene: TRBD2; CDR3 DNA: TGCGCCAGCAGCCCTGGACTAGTCGGAGAGACCCAGTACTTC; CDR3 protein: CASSPGLVGETQYF